This TCR beta chain is from a study of spatial heterogeneity in lung cancer. Study summary: Consistent detection of more beta-chain than alpha-chain sequences was observed. Each distinct TCR and UMI combination averaged more than ten appearances in raw reads.

The presence of a unique molecular identifier marked each TCR cDNA molecule. TCRdb itself ran the 5' RACE reads through MiXCR, one entry per CDR3 protein. The sample shows more than 9,500 distinct CDR3 sequences, about 6% of them seen only once. Time point meaning: sample taken at primary tumor resection. Researchers sequenced whole RNA taken from tumor, nontumor lung or frozen PBMC without sorting. Samples were donated by 72 untreated early-stage non-small cell lung cancer patients. This clonotype appeared a few times. The library was prepared for alpha chains; this beta chain is a stray read, so its frequency means little. Germline CDR1 LGHDT, CDR2 YNNKEL (reference sequence). The CDR3 has 15 amino acids. Between the trimmed V and J ends, which lost 1 base and 0 bases, there was a span of 7 bases.

The J gene is TRBJ1-3, the V gene TRBV3-1, with D possibly TRBD1 on 5 matching bases. This TCR came from a male donor with early-stage non-small cell lung cancer. The sequencing here drew on normal lung tissue next to the tumor, taken at surgery. CDR3 protein: CASSQGTRSGNTIYF. The CDR3 bases are TGTGCCAGCAGCCAAGGGACACGCTCTGGAAACACCATATATTTT. Combining the CDR3 with reference TRBV3-1 and TRBJ1-3 gives the whole variable domain DTAVSQTPKYLVTQMGNDKSIKCEQNLGHDTMYWYKQDSKKFLKIMFSYNNKELIINETVPNRFSPKSPDKAHLNLHINSLELGDSAVYFCASSQGTRSGNTIYFGEGSWLTVV.